This note documents a single TCR beta chain sequence. The data were obtained in a study of T cell responses to AZD1222 COVID-19 vaccine. Per germline, CDR1 MDHEN and CDR2 SYDVKM. This CDR3 region has 21 residues. The V end was cut by 6 bases, the J end by 0 bases, with 33 bases between. The assay was immunoSEQ multiplex PCR, and TCRdb's table has in-frame clones only and misses some. The sample yields around 100,000 clones, less than 90% seen once. The receptor was isolated from an adult in good health. This sample comprised peripheral blood, obtained on day 0 of AZD1222 vaccination. This chain connects TRBV28 to TRBJ2-7; D is unresolved. The CDR3 coding sequence is TGTGCCAGCAGCCAATGGGGTAACCCGGACCTACTACACCTAAGCTCCTACGAGCAGTACTTC. Its translation: CASSQWGNPDLLHLSSYEQYF.